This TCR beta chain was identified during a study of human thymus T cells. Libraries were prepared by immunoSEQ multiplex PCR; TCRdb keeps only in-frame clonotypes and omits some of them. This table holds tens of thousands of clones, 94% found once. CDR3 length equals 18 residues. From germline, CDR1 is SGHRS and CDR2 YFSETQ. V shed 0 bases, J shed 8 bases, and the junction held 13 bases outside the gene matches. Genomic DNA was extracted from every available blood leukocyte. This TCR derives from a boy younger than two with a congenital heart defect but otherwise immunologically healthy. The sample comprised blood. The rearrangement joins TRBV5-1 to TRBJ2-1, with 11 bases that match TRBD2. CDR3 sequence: CASSLGLAGGYIKDEQFF. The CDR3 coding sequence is TGCGCCAGCAGCTTGGGCCTAGCGGGGGGATATATCAAGGATGAGCAGTTCTTC.